Listed below are T cell receptor beta chains from one sample, sequenced in a study of radiotherapy plus CTLA-4 blockade in lung cancer. Assay used: immunoSEQ multiplex PCR; TCRdb lists only in-frame clones, some missing. This sample has around 59,000 clones, with about 70% found just once. Sequenced material: peripheral blood, taken from a patient treated with radiotherapy plus ipilimumab. The receptors here all came from a human donor with non-small cell lung cancer whose response to radiotherapy plus ipilimumab could not be evaluated. CDR3s include the opening cysteine and the closing phenylalanine or tryptophan. Only part of the rows carry a size: once, few, many, or a class if the clone is expanded.

J gene	V gene	clone size	CDR3 protein
TRBJ1-2	TRBV6-6	.	CASSLTGGEIYGYTF
TRBJ1-5	TRBV7-9	few	CASSLGQGVGQPQHF
TRBJ1-1	TRBV28	many	CASRHGLMNTEAFF
TRBJ1-5	TRBV28	.	CASSLRTGVQPQHF
TRBJ1-1	TRBV5-1	.	CASSPTSRANTEAFF
TRBJ2-7	TRBV9	.	CASSADGSYEQYF
TRBJ2-2	TRBV5-6	.	CASSLELAGVAGELFF
TRBJ1-1	TRBV19	once	CASSIGVNTEAFF
TRBJ2-7	TRBV10-1	.	CASSEQKRGEQYF
TRBJ2-4	TRBV14	.	CASSQEWGSGSAKNIQYF
TRBJ1-1	TRBV2	.	CATTGGGATEAFF
TRBJ1-6	TRBV28	.	CASSFVNALGGSPLHF
TRBJ2-3	TRBV6-6	.	CASRGLTGGGTDTQYF
TRBJ1-2	TRBV15	.	CATSKGGEGIWDGYTF
TRBJ1-1	TRBV19	few	CASRKDRGNTEAFF
TRBJ1-2	TRBV6-1	.	CASSESFYTF
TRBJ2-6	TRBV4-1	.	CASTYSGANVLTF
TRBJ1-1	TRBV18	.	CASSPPNREAFF
TRBJ2-1	TRBV5-4	.	CASSRLAGYNEQFF
TRBJ2-2	TRBV27	.	CASSITTRRSSAGELFF
TRBJ1-1	TRBV6-5	.	CASSSWGLNTEAFF
TRBJ2-5	TRBV19	.	CASGVSGGPQETQYF
TRBJ1-1	TRBV18	few	CASSRDREGTEAFF
TRBJ2-1	TRBV4-1	.	CASRDTGAREQFF
TRBJ2-1	TRBV11-1	.	CASSLGLAGREQFF
TRBJ1-6	TRBV27	.	CASTLIRTGGSPLHF
TRBJ1-5	TRBV15	few	CATSRDEGSNQPQHF
TRBJ1-5	TRBV14	.	CASSQGTGRPQHF
TRBJ1-2	TRBV5-5	.	CASSLESKNYGYTF
TRBJ2-7	TRBV2	.	CASSESGGSIYEQYF
TRBJ2-2	TRBV5-1	once	CASSLETGSTGELFF
TRBJ1-4	TRBV7-2	.	CASSSPSGTNEKLFF
TRBJ2-1	TRBV4-3	.	CASSQDAGGAYNEQFF
TRBJ1-3	TRBV7-2	.	CASSLAPRRVSSGNTIYF
TRBJ1-5	TRBV6-5	few	CASRAEAGGNQPQHF
TRBJ2-3	TRBV7-2	.	CASSQGGKKLANTDTQYF
TRBJ2-1	TRBV10-1	.	CASSQLAGGNEQFF
TRBJ1-1	TRBV30	.	CAWDPKWDRGPNTEAFF
TRBJ2-3	TRBV27	.	CASSSLAGVRRPTDTQYF
TRBJ1-3	TRBV9	once	CASSVTGSNSGNTIHF
TRBJ1-4	TRBV4-2	.	CASSQDSRGQHEKLFF
TRBJ2-7	TRBV29-1	few	CSVVGLASSYEQYF
TRBJ1-1	TRBV2	.	CASSEGGGGGTEAFF
TRBJ1-4	TRBV6-1	few	CASSDVGGRKNEKLFF
TRBJ2-3	TRBV15	.	CATSRKTSGSADTQYF
TRBJ2-5	TRBV5-6	.	CASSLASGSQETQYF
TRBJ1-1	TRBV30	.	CAWSVGLMNTEAFF
TRBJ1-6	TRBV10-2	.	CASSVEGSNSPLHF
TRBJ2-7	TRBV7-9	.	CASTSGTYEQYF
TRBJ1-5	TRBV7-9	.	CASSRRQGDSNQPQHF
TRBJ2-3	TRBV7-9	.	CASSPSLDREGTDTQYF
TRBJ2-2	TRBV27	few	CASGVRAGTGELFF
TRBJ2-3	TRBV9	.	CASGRGGSTDTQYF
TRBJ2-5	TRBV5-1	.	CASCSGGASRSETQYF
TRBJ2-2	TRBV5-1	.	CASSLAGLAENGELFF